This is a list of T cell receptor beta chains from one sample in a study of T cell repertoires in cytomegalovirus infection. TCRdb processed the reads anew with MiXCR; each CDR3 protein has one entry. The sample contains roughly 250,000 distinct CDR3 sequences, more than 9% of which appear only once. The sample taken for sequencing was PBMCs. The receptors come from a human donor in good health (CMV status not recorded). Some clones in this sample may be carry-over from other donors' samples. Each CDR3 is given without its conserved first and last residue. The order of the fields is V gene, CDR3 length, J gene, CDR3 protein.

v_call: TRBV10-3
cdr3_length: 12
j_call: TRBJ2-1
cdr3_aa: AISEGTSNDEQF

v_call: TRBV6-1
cdr3_length: 13
j_call: TRBJ2-7
cdr3_aa: ASSRQGNALYEQY

v_call: TRBV7-2
cdr3_length: 14
j_call: TRBJ2-3
cdr3_aa: ASSPRLAGLGDTQY

v_call: TRBV19
cdr3_length: 11
j_call: TRBJ2-5
cdr3_aa: ASRGKGGETQY

v_call: TRBV28
cdr3_length: 11
j_call: TRBJ2-7
cdr3_aa: ASRTSGIYEQY

v_call: TRBV28
cdr3_length: 14
j_call: TRBJ2-1
cdr3_aa: ASSPLRDTSFNEQF

v_call: TRBV5-1
cdr3_length: 13
j_call: TRBJ2-1
cdr3_aa: ASSLGGLVSGEQF

v_call: TRBV7-2
cdr3_length: 16
j_call: TRBJ2-3
cdr3_aa: ASSLVAGGVLSTDTQY

v_call: TRBV29-1
cdr3_length: 10
j_call: TRBJ2-1
cdr3_aa: SVEPGGDEQF

v_call: TRBV24-1
cdr3_length: 18
j_call: TRBJ1-1
cdr3_aa: ATSAVRNDRMDSRNTEAF

v_call: TRBV20-1
cdr3_length: 12
j_call: TRBJ2-1
cdr3_aa: SARYGSGVNEQF

v_call: TRBV28
cdr3_length: 13
j_call: TRBJ2-5
cdr3_aa: ASSPRLAGAETQY

v_call: TRBV12-3/TRBV12-4
cdr3_length: 12
j_call: TRBJ1-3
cdr3_aa: ASSLGAKGNTIY

v_call: TRBV27
cdr3_length: 10
j_call: TRBJ2-2
cdr3_aa: ASSTNTGELF

v_call: TRBV5-4
cdr3_length: 16
j_call: TRBJ2-5
cdr3_aa: ASSFEGLAGGKQETQY

v_call: TRBV5-1
cdr3_length: 12
j_call: TRBJ2-5
cdr3_aa: ASSSPSGKETQY

v_call: TRBV6-5
cdr3_length: 10
j_call: TRBJ1-6
cdr3_aa: ASSQGDSPLH

v_call: TRBV7-7
cdr3_length: 13
j_call: TRBJ1-3
cdr3_aa: ASSQGQGAGNTIY

v_call: TRBV14
cdr3_length: 14
j_call: TRBJ2-7
cdr3_aa: ASSQDRGTGTHEQY

v_call: TRBV29-1
cdr3_length: 12
j_call: TRBJ1-2
cdr3_aa: SVVTPQGNYGYT

v_call: TRBV20-1
cdr3_length: 13
j_call: TRBJ2-6
cdr3_aa: SAADRGSGANVLT

v_call: TRBV7-2
cdr3_length: 13
j_call: TRBJ2-7
cdr3_aa: ASSLRTEVSYEQY

v_call: TRBV28
cdr3_length: 17
j_call: TRBJ2-2
cdr3_aa: ASSLPRALGTGRAGELF